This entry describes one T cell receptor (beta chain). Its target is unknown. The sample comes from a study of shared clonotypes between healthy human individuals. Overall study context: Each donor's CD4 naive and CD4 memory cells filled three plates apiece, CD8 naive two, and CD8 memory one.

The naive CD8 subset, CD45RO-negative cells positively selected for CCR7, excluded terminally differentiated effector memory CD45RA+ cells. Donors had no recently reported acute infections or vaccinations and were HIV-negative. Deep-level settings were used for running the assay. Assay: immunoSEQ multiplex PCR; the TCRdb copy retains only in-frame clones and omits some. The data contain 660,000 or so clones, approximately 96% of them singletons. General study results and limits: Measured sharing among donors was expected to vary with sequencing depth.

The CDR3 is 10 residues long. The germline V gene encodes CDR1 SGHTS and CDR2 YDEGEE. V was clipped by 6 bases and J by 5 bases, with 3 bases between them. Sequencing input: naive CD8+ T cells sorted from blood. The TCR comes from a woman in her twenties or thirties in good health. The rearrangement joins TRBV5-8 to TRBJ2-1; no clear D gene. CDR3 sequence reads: CASNHNEQFF. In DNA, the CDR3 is TGTGCCAGCAACCACAATGAGCAGTTCTTC.